The sequence of this TCR beta chain was determined in a study of CD8+CD57+ T cells in acquired aplastic anemia. At the level of the study: On average, sorted CD4+ and CD8+ cells gave 3 to 4 ug of DNA. CD4+ reads averaged around 9.9 million in healthy donors. Study observations and caveats: Patients and controls were found to share 25 to 35 CD8+ CDR3 sequences.

With respect to this clonotype: No antigen is known for it.

For CDR3 and TCR beta VDJ profiling, genomic DNA was the template used. TCRdb processed the reads anew with MiXCR; each CDR3 protein has one entry. The sample shows over 150,000 distinct CDR3 sequences, around 40% of them seen only once. Germline V gene sequence: CDR1 LGHNA, CDR2 YNFKEQ. The V end was cut by 0 bases, the J end by 0 bases, with 12 bases between. This CDR3 contains 17 residues. The material sequenced was sorted CD4+, CD8+, or CD8+CD57+ T cells (not recorded which) from PBMCs. This TCR came from a human donor in good health. The chain has TRBV4-2 and TRBJ2-1; no clear D gene. The CDR3 coding sequence is TGTGCCAGCAGCCAAGATCTGGGCGGAAGCTCCTACAATGAGCAGTTCTTC. Residues: CASSQDLGGSSYNEQFF.